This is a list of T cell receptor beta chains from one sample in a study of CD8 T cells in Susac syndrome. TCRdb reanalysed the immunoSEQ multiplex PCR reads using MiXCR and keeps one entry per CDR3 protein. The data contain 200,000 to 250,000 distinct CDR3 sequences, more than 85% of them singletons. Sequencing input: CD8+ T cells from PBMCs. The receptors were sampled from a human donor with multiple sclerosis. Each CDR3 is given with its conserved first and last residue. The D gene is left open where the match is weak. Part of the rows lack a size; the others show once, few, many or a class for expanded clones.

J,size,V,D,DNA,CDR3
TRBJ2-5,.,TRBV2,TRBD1,TGTGCCAGCAGACTCCTCGGGACAGCCCAAGAGACCCAGTACTTC,CASRLLGTAQETQYF
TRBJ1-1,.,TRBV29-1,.,TGCAGCGGTGCCACGAACACTGAAGCTTTCTTT,CSGATNTEAFF
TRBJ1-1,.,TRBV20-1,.,TGCAGTGCTGCTTATGGGGCCACTGAAGCTTTCTTT,CSAAYGATEAFF
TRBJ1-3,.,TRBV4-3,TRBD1,TGCGCCAGCAGCCAAGGGACAGGGGAGTCTGGAAACACCATATATTTT,CASSQGTGESGNTIYF
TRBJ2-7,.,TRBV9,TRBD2,TGTGCCAGCAGCCCGCTAGGGGCGGGAGGCTACGAGCAGTACTTC,CASSPLGAGGYEQYF
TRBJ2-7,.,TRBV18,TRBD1,TGTGCCAGCTCACCCCCTGACAGGGTCCATCCGTTCCTCGCGGAGCAGTACTTC,CASSPPDRVHPFLAEQYF
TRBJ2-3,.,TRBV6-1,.,TGTGCCAGCAGTGAAATCGCAGATACGCAGTATTTT,CASSEIADTQYF
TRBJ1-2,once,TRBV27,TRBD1,TGTGCCAGCAGTTTATTATCCGGGGACAGGGATGGCTACACCTTC,CASSLLSGDRDGYTF
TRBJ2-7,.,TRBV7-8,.,TGTGCCAGCAGCTTAGCGACAGTCTCCGAGCAGTACTTC,CASSLATVSEQYF
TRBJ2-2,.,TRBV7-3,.,TGTGCCAGCAGCTTAAAAGCCGGGGAGCTGTTTTTT,CASSLKAGELFF
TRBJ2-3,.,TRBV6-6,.,TGTGCCAGCAGTTACACCGGGGACAGCACAGATACGCAGTATTTT,CASSYTGDSTDTQYF
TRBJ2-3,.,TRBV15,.,TGTGCCACCAGCAGAGATGAGAGAGATACGCAGTATTTT,CATSRDERDTQYF
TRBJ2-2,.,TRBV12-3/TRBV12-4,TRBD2,TGTGCCAGCAGGGGTCTGACTAGCGGGAGGGGGAACACCGGGGAGCTGTTTTTT,CASRGLTSGRGNTGELFF
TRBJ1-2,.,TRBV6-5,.,TGTGCCAGCAGTTACTCTTTGAACTATGGCTACACCTTC,CASSYSLNYGYTF
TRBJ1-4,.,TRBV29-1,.,TGCAGCGGTCGGACAGATCCCAATGAAAAACTGTTTTTT,CSGRTDPNEKLFF
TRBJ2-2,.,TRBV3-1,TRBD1,TGTGCCAGCAGGACAGGGTGGCCGAACACCGGGGAGCTGTTTTTT,CASRTGWPNTGELFF
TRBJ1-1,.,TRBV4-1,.,TGCGCCAGCAGCCAAGAATTTGAGGGGTGGGACACTGAAGCTTTCTTT,CASSQEFEGWDTEAFF
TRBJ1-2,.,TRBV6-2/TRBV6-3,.,TGTGCCAGCAGTTACGAACAGAACTATGGCTACACCTTC,CASSYEQNYGYTF
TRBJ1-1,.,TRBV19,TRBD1,TGTGCCAGTACCTTGGGACAGGGGAACACTGAAGCTTTCTTT,CASTLGQGNTEAFF
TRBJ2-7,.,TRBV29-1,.,TGCAGCGTTGAAGTGAAGGATCCTCACTACGAGCAGTACTTC,CSVEVKDPHYEQYF
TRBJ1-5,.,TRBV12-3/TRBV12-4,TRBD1,TGTGCCAGCAGTCTCTCCGACAGGGAGGGCCAGCCCCAGCATTTT,CASSLSDREGQPQHF
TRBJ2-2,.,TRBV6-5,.,TGTGCCAGCAGTGAGGGCGCGAACACCGGGGAGCTGTTTTTT,CASSEGANTGELFF
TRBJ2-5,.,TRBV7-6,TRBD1,TGTGCCAGCAGCCCACTGACAGGGCTGGAGACCCAGTACTTC,CASSPLTGLETQYF
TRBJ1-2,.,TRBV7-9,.,TGTGCCAGCTTAGGACAGCACGACTATGGCTACACCTTC,CASLGQHDYGYTF
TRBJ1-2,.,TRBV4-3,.,TGCGCCAGCAGCCAAGAAGACAGTGTTGAACGTGGCTACACCTTC,CASSQEDSVERGYTF
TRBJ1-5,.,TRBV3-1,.,TGTGCCAGCAGCCAAGGGACAGATCAGCATTTT,CASSQGTDQHF
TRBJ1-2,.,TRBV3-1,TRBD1,TGTGCCAGCAGCCGGTGGGGACAGGAGGCCCTAGGTGGCTACACCTTC,CASSRWGQEALGGYTF
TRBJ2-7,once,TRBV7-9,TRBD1,TGTGCCAGCAGCTTAGGATTTGACAGGGAGTACGAGCAGTACTTC,CASSLGFDREYEQYF
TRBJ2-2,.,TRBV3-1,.,TGTGCCAGCACTACGGGGACTTCGAACACCGGGGAGCTGTTTTTT,CASTTGTSNTGELFF
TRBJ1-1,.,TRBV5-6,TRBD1,TGTGCCAGCAGCCGGGACAGGGAAGGTAAAGAAGCTTTCTTT,CASSRDREGKEAFF
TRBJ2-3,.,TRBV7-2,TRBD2,TGTGCCAGCAGCCCCCGGATAGCGGGAGACACAGATACGCAGTATTTT,CASSPRIAGDTDTQYF
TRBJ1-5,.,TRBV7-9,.,TGTGCCAGCAGCTTAGGAATCTCCGGGACAATTAGCAATCAGCCCCAGCATTTT,CASSLGISGTISNQPQHF
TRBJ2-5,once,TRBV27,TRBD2,TGTGCCAGCAGGATGACTAGCGGGGCAGGAGAGACCCAGTACTTC,CASRMTSGAGETQYF